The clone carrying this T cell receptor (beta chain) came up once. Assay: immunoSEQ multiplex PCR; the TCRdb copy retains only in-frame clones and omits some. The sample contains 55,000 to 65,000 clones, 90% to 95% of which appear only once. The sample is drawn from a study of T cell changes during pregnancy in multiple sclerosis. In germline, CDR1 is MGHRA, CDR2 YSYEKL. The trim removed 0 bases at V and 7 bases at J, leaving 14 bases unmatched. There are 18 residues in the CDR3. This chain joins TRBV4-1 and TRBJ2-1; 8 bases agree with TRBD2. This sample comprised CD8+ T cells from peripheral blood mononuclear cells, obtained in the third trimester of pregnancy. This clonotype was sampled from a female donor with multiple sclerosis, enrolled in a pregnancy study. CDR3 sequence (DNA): TGCGCCAGCAGCCAAGATTCCCGCCTTAGCGGGATGTATAATGAGCAGTTCTTC. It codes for CASSQDSRLSGMYNEQFF.